This entry lists 3 T cell receptor beta chains sequenced from one sample in a study of CD8+CD57+ T cells in acquired aplastic anemia (dated by TCRdb to the late 2010s). The instrument given in TCRdb is Illumina HiSeq 2000. Profiling of TCR beta VDJ combinations and CDR3 sequences used genomic DNA as the template. TCRdb reran the public reads through fastp at Q25 and MiXCR, keeping productive beta chains. CDR3 protein duplicates are merged, each entry listing the most common genes and DNA. This sample has 300,000 or so distinct CDR3 sequences in its table, and about three fifths of those were observed once. 1% to 1.5% of the sample is taken by the ten largest. Expansion of CD8+CD57+ cells had been shown by flow cytometry in the patients chosen for sequencing. The specimen sequenced was sorted CD4+, CD8+, or CD8+CD57+ T cells (not recorded which) from PBMCs. Every receptor here comes from a human donor with aplastic anemia.

The rearrangement uses TRBV20-1 and TRBJ2-5; no clear D gene. The CDR3 covers 15 residues. CDR1 and CDR2 from the germline V gene are DFQATT and SNEGSKA (reference sequence). V shed 0 bases and J shed 4 bases, with 15 bases lying between them. The CDR3 here is CSARDRDFFGETQYF. CDR3 DNA: TGCAGTGCTAGAGATCGAGACTTCTTCGGAGAGACCCAGTACTTC.

The V call is TRBV20-1, the J call TRBJ2-5, with 8 bases fitting TRBD1. The CDR3 runs 14 residues. Unmatched junction bases numbered 5, after V lost 5 bases and J lost 0 bases. Germline CDR1 DFQATT, CDR2 SNEGSKA (reference sequence). The CDR3, as DNA: TGCAGTGCTTCGACAGGGGCAGACCAAGAGACCCAGTACTTC. This codes for CSASTGADQETQYF.

This clonotype came up many times. The chain employs TRBV7-3 and TRBJ1-2; a possible D gene is TRBD1 (5 bases). With 8 bases removed from V and 7 bases from J, the gap between germline ends came to 20 bases. Germline V gene sequence: CDR1 SGHTA, CDR2 FQGTGA. CDR3 size: 14 residues. The chain's CDR3 is CASHPGTGSSGYTF. In DNA form, the CDR3 reads TGTGCCAGCCACCCCGGGACGGGAAGTTCTGGCTACACCTTC.